Reported below is one T cell receptor beta chain. Its antigen is not known. Anti-CD3/anti-CD28 beads served as a nonspecific positive control stimulus. Sorting selected CD4+ T cells upregulating both CD40 ligand and CD69. The CDR3 runs to 17 residues. The germline gives CDR1 SGHTA, CDR2 FQGNSA. V lost 0 bases to trimming and J lost 5 bases, with 20 bases between them. This sample stems from a study of persistence of HIV-infected CD4 T cells. The libraries were made with immunoSEQ version 4 in survey mode. This table comes from immunoSEQ multiplex PCR, and its TCRdb copy is limited to in-frame clones, with some not included. Seen here are about 43,000 clones, around 89% observed once, and the top ten hold 0.95% to 1.1%.

The J gene is TRBJ2-7, the V gene TRBV7-2, with D perhaps TRBD1 or TRBD2 (5 bases each). This clonotype was sampled from an adult man with HIV who was CMV-seropositive. The source was CD4+ T cells sorted from PBMCs after 18-hour stimulation, collected from a patient who received antiretroviral therapy. DNA for the CDR3: TGTGCCAGCAGCTTAGCTCCAAGCCGGGACGCTCTCCACGAGCAGTACTTC. Protein product: CASSLAPSRDALHEQYF.